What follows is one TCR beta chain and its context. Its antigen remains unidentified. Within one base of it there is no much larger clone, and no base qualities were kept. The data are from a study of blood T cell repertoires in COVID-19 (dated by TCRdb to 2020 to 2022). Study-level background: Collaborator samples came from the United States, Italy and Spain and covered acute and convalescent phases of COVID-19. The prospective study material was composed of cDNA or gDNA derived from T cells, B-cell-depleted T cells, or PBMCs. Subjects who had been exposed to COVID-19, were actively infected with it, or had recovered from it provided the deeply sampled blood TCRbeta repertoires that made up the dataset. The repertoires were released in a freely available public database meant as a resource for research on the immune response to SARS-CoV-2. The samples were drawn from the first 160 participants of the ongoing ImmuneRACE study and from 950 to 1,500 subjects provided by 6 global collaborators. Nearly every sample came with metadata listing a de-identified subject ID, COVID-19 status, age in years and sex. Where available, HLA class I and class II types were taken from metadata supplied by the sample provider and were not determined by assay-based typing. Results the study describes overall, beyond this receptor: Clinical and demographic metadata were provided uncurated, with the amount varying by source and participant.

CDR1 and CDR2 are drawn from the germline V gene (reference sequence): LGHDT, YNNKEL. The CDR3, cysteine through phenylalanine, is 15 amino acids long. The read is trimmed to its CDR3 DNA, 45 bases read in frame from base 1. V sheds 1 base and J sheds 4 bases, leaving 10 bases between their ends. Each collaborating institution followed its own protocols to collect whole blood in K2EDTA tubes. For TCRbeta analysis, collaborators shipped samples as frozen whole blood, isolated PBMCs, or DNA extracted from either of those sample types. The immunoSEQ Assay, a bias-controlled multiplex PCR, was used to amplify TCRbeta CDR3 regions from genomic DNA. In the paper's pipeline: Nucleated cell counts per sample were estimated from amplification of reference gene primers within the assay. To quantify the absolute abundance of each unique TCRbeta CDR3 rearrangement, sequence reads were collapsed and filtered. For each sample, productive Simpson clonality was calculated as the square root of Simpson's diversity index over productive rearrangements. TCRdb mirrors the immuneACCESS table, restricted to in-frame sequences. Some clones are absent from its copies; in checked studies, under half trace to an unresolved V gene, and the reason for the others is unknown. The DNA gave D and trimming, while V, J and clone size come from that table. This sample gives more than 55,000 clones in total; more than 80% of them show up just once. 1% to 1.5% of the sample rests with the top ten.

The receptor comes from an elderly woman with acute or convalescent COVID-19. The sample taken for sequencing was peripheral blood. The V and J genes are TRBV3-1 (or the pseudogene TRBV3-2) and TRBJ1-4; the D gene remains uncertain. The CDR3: CASSQGPGDNEKLFF. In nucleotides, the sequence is TGTGCCAGCAGCCAAGGACCAGGCGATAATGAAAAACTGTTTTTT.